Following are 18 T cell receptor beta chains from one sample sequenced in a study of blood T cell repertoires in COVID-19. Sequenced by immunoSEQ multiplex PCR; TCRdb stores in-frame clones only, minus some. The profile covers some 50,000 clones, with about nine tenths appearing a single time and less than 2.5% taken by the ten largest. Sequenced sample: peripheral blood. The receptors were sampled from a woman older than 75 with COVID-19, enrolled during active disease.

The CDR3 coding sequence is TGTGCCAGCAGCACCTGGCTGGGCACAGATACGCAGTATTTT. Translation gives CASSTWLGTDTQYF. The V call is TRBV9, the J call TRBJ2-3; D is unclear. This CDR3 region has 14 residues. With 4 bases removed from V and 1 base from J, the gap between germline ends came to 10 bases. The germline V gene has CDR1 SGDLS and CDR2 YYNGEE.

As DNA, the CDR3 is TGTGCCAGCAGCCAATTCGCGGGAAAAACTAATGAAAAACTGTTTTTT. Translating it yields CASSQFAGKTNEKLFF. This rearrangement joins TRBV3-1 (or the pseudogene TRBV3-2) to TRBJ1-4; D uncertain. With 2 bases removed from V and 1 base from J, the gap between germline ends came to 11 bases. Germline assignment: CDR1 LGHDT and CDR2 YNNKEL (reference sequence). The CDR3 spans 16 residues.

J is TRBJ2-2 and V is TRBV7-2; tentative D call: TRBD1 (5 bases). Trimming pared 5 bases from V and 6 bases from J, leaving 16 bases between. CDR1 and CDR2 from the germline V gene are SGHTA and FQGNSA. CDR3 length equals 15 residues. In DNA, the CDR3 is TGTGCCAGCAGCCTACAGGCCCGGGCATCCGGGGAGCTGTTTTTT. This translates into CASSLQARASGELFF.

V is TRBV24-1 and J is TRBJ2-5; D may be TRBD2 (6 bases). V was shortened by 6 bases and J by 4 bases, with 20 bases between the two germline ends. Germline V gene sequence: CDR1 KGHDR, CDR2 SFDVKD. This CDR3 contains 16 residues. The CDR3 region is CATSSVTGEERETQYF. The CDR3, as DNA: TGTGCCACCAGTTCCGTGACGGGAGAAGAAAGAGAGACCCAGTACTTC.

This chain's CDR3 is CASTRTGEHTEAFF. The CDR3 region has the DNA TGTGCCAGTACTCGCACAGGGGAACACACTGAAGCTTTCTTT. The rearrangement links TRBV19 to TRBJ1-1; 7 bases agree with TRBD1. With 7 bases clipped from V and 3 bases from J, the junction kept 8 bases outside the gene matches. The CDR3 runs 14 residues. Germline assignment: CDR1 LNHDA and CDR2 SQIVND (reference sequence).

The sample holds one count of this clone. This chain uses TRBV6-1 with TRBJ1-6, with 11 bases matching TRBD1. Germline values: CDR1 MNHNS, CDR2 SASEGT. V dropped 1 base and J dropped 7; count of bases not matched to a gene: 6. The CDR3 consists of 17 residues. CDR3 sequence: CASSEGLGTGGNSPLHF. CDR3 nucleotide sequence: TGTGCCAGCAGTGAAGGATTGGGGACAGGGGGAAATTCACCCCTCCACTTT.

The chain combines TRBV5-1 with TRBJ2-5, with D perhaps TRBD2 (6 bases). The CDR3 is 17 residues long. Germline V gene sequence: CDR1 SGHRS, CDR2 YFSETQ. V was cut by 0 bases and J by 4 bases, with 19 bases left in between. The CDR3 bases are TGCGCCAGCAGCTTGGGCACCGGGACTGGCCCCCGAGAGACCCAGTACTTC. Its translation is CASSLGTGTGPRETQYF.

The chain joins TRBV6-5 to TRBJ1-1; TRBD1 is a possible D gene (5 bases). The CDR3 covers 12 residues. Germline CDR1 is MNHEY and CDR2 is SVGAGI. With 7 bases removed from V and 5 bases from J, the gap between germline ends came to 11 bases. The CDR3 DNA sequence: TGTGCCAGCATGCTTCGGGGGACTGAAGCTTTCTTT. Translation gives CASMLRGTEAFF.

This chain's CDR3 is CASSLTGGSTDTQYF. Here the CDR3 DNA reads TGCGCCAGCAGCTTAACAGGGGGGTCCACAGATACGCAGTATTTT. The rearrangement links TRBV5-1 to TRBJ2-3; 8 bases agree with TRBD1. This CDR3 is 15 amino acids long. Germline V gene lookup returns CDR1 SGHRS and CDR2 YFSETQ. V trimming: 2 bases; J trimming: 2 bases; junction bases outside the gene matches: 4.

The chain couples TRBV2 to TRBJ2-7, with 10 nucleotides matching TRBD1. This CDR3 has 15 amino acids. V trimming: 8 bases; J trimming: 5 bases; junction bases outside the gene matches: 12. Germline CDR1 SNHLY, CDR2 FYNNEI. The CDR3 loop is CASSEGTGAGNEQYF. Here the CDR3 DNA reads TGTGCCAGCTCGGAGGGGACAGGGGCCGGGAACGAGCAGTACTTC.

The CDR3 region has the DNA TGTGCCAGCTCACGGCTAGATTCTAACTATGGCTACACCTTC. Its protein is CASSRLDSNYGYTF. The V gene is TRBV18, the J gene TRBJ1-2; the D is unclear. The CDR3 contains 14 residues. The V end was cut by 4 bases, the J end by 0 bases, with 9 bases between. Germline CDR1 KGHSH, CDR2 LQKENI.

The chain recombines TRBV11-2 with TRBJ2-2, with 13 bases identical to TRBD2. The germline CDR1 and CDR2 sequences are SGHAT and FQNNGV. The CDR3 is made up of 18 amino acids. The V segment lost 3 bases and the J segment 2 bases; nucleotides outside the gene matches: 6. The CDR3 region is CASSFPGLAGFNTGELFF. The CDR3 DNA is TGTGCCAGCAGCTTCCCGGGACTAGCGGGATTCAACACCGGGGAGCTGTTTTTT.

This clone was seen a few times. This rearrangement joins TRBV7-9 to TRBJ2-7; 7 bases align to TRBD1. Germline loops: CDR1 SEHNR, CDR2 FQNEAQ (reference sequence). The V segment lost 6 bases and the J segment 4 bases; nucleotides outside the gene matches: 12. The CDR3 totals 15 residues. CDR3 sequence (DNA): TGTGCCAGCAGGACGGCGGTAGGGGGCGCGTACGAGCAGTACTTC. This translates into CASRTAVGGAYEQYF. Drawing the rest from reference TRBV7-9 and TRBJ2-7, the complete variable domain is DTGVSQNPRHKITKRGQNVTFRCDPISEHNRLYWYRQTLGQGPEFLTYFQNEAQLEKSRLLSDRFSAERPKGSFSTLEIQRTEQGDSAMYLCASRTAVGGAYEQYFGPGTRLTVT.

The genes are TRBV19 and TRBJ1-1; 9 nucleotides align to TRBD1. From germline, CDR1 is LNHDA and CDR2 SQIVND (reference sequence). The CDR3 consists of 17 residues. Trimming removed 6 bases from V and 7 bases from J; junction bases left unmatched: 18. CDR3 DNA: TGTGCCAGTAGGCCTCAACCGGGACAGGGCAAGGCCGGTGAAGCTTTCTTT. Amino acids: CASRPQPGQGKAGEAFF.

The chain recombines TRBV2 with TRBJ1-6, with TRBD1 matching 9 bases. After removal of 6 bases from V and 7 bases from J, the junction contained 4 bases not matched to a gene. Germline CDR1 reads SNHLY; CDR2 reads FYNNEI. The CDR3 loop spans 14 amino acids. As DNA, the CDR3 is TGTGCCAGCAGAAAGGACAGGGGCAATTCACCCCTCCACTTT. This encodes CASRKDRGNSPLHF.

This chain uses TRBV5-1 with TRBJ2-7; D is ambiguous. Looked up from germline, CDR1 is SGHRS and CDR2 is YFSETQ. The CDR3 contains 12 residues. Trimming removed 0 bases at V and 4 bases at J, with 5 bases between. In DNA form, the CDR3 reads TGCGCCAGCAGCTTGGAGCGTTACGAGCAGTACTTC. The encoded protein is CASSLERYEQYF.

This chain uses TRBV7-3 with TRBJ2-2, with 11 bases matching TRBD2. V gave up 0 bases and J gave up 4 bases; unmatched junction bases: 4. CDR3 length: 17 residues. The germline V gene encodes CDR1 SGHTA and CDR2 FQGTGA. The CDR3 sequence: CASSLTSGGALTGELFF. The DNA for the CDR3 is TGTGCCAGCAGCTTAACTAGCGGGGGGGCCCTCACCGGGGAGCTGTTTTTT.

This clone has only a few counts. The V gene is TRBV2, the J gene TRBJ1-1, with D unclear. This CDR3 is built from 15 residues. Germline CDR1 and CDR2: SNHLY and FYNNEI. V gave up 4 bases and J gave up 0 bases, with 12 bases separating them. CDR3 in DNA: TGTGCCAGCAGTGTGGAGCTGAGTGTGAACACTGAAGCTTTCTTT. Amino acid sequence: CASSVELSVNTEAFF.